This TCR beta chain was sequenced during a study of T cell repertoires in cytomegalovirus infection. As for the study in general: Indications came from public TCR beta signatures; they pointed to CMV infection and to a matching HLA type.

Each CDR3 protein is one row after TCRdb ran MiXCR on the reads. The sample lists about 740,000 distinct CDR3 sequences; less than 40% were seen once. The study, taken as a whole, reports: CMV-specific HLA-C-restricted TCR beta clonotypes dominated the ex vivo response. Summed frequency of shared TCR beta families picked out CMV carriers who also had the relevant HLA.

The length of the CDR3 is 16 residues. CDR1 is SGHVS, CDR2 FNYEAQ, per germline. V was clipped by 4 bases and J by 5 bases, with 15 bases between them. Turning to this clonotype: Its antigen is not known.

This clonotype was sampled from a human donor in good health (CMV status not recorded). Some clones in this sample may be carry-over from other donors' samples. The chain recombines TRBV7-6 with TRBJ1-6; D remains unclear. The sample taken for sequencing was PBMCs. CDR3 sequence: CASSSFLGRDNSPLHF. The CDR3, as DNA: TGTGCCAGCAGCTCCTTCCTGGGGAGGGATAATTCACCCCTCCACTTT.